These 3 T cell receptor beta chains were all obtained from the same sample, sequenced in a study of T cell responses to AZD1222 COVID-19 vaccine (dated by TCRdb to about 2021). The time point tag for this specimen amounts to: about 28 days (+/-7) after the second vaccine dose. Preparation of the library involved the immunoSEQ multiplex PCR assay. Not all clones reach the TCRdb copy of this immuneACCESS table, which keeps in-frame sequences only. Checked studies attribute under half of the gap to unresolved V genes and leave the rest unexplained. Counted in this sample were more than 80,000 clones; roughly 90% of them appeared once. The ten largest make up 2.5% to 3.5% of the sample. The source was peripheral blood, collected 28 days after the second AZD1222 dose. Receptors originate from an adult who received the AZD1222 COVID-19 vaccine.

DNA for the CDR3: TGCGCCAGCAGTACAGGGCAAGATACGCAGTATTTT. It specifies CASSTGQDTQYF. The chain is built from TRBV10-1 and TRBJ2-3, with a weak D call TRBD1 (6 bases). Trimming took 5 bases from V and 5 from J, leaving 8 bases between them. This CDR3 contains 12 residues. The germline CDR1 and CDR2 sequences are WNHNN and SYGVQD (reference sequence).

The V gene is TRBV6-5, the J gene TRBJ2-7, with TRBD1 matching 8 bases. Germline CDR1 and CDR2: MNHEY and SVGAGI. J lost 6 bases, V lost 7 bases, and 11 bases had no gene match. This CDR3 comprises 14 residues. This chain's CDR3 is CASTRRTGPGEQYF. The CDR3 bases are TGTGCCAGCACGCGGAGGACAGGGCCTGGCGAGCAGTACTTC.

The genes are TRBV6-5 and TRBJ2-3, with D tentatively TRBD1 (7 bases). Trimming removed 6 bases from V and 0 bases from J, with 13 bases in between. This CDR3 comprises 15 residues. From germline, CDR1 is MNHEY and CDR2 SVGAGI. CDR3 coding DNA: TGTGCCAGCAGACAACAGGGGAGGAGCACAGATACGCAGTATTTT. Translating it yields CASRQQGRSTDTQYF.